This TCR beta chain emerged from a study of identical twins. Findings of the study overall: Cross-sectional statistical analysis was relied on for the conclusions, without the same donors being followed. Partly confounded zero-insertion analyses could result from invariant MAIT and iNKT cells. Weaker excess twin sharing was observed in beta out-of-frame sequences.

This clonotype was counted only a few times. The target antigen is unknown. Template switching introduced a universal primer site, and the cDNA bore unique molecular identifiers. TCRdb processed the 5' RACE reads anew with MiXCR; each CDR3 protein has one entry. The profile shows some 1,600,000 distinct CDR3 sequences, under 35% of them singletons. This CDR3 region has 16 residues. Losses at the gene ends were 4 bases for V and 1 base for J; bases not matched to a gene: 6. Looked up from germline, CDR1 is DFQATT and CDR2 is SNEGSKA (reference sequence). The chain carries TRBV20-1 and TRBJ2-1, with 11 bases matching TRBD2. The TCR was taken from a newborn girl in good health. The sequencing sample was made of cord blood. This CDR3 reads CSATLAGGGSYNEQFF. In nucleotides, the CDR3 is TGCAGTGCTACCCTAGCGGGGGGCGGGTCCTACAATGAGCAGTTCTTC.